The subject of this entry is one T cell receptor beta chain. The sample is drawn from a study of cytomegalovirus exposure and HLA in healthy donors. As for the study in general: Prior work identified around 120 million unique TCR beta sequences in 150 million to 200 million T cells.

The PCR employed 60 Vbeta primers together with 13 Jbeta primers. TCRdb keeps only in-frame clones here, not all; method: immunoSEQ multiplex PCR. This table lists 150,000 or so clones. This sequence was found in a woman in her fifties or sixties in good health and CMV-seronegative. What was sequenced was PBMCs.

The CDR3 spells CASSVGTPSGVNYGYTF. In DNA form, the CDR3 reads TGTGCCAGCAGCGTAGGTACCCCCTCAGGGGTAAACTATGGCTACACCTTC. The chain uses TRBV9 and TRBJ1-2; D might be TRBD1 (6 bases). CDR3 size: 17 residues. Germline assignment: CDR1 SGDLS and CDR2 YYNGEE. V lost 0 bases to trimming and J lost 2 bases, with 17 bases between them.